This T cell receptor beta chain was captured in a study of T cells after posttransplantation cyclophosphamide. Findings and limits, study-wide: Blood and skin or GI T cell repertoires showed limited TRB overlap.

The data were produced by immunoSEQ multiplex PCR, yet TCRdb's version contains in-frame clones alone and is incomplete. The sample includes tens of thousands of clones, none of them occurring once. This clone has at least ten counts. Its antigen is unidentified. Sequencing was carried out using PBMCs. This TCR was recovered from a middle-aged man in good health, CMV-negative, and a related stem cell transplant donor.

The CDR3: CASSSLAWSANYGYTF. CDR3 coding DNA: TGTGCCAGCAGTTCCCTCGCCTGGTCAGCTAACTATGGCTACACCTTC. The rearrangement joins TRBV27 to TRBJ1-2; D gene unclear. The V gene's germline CDR1 is MNHEY and CDR2 SMNVEV (reference sequence). The CDR3 sequence is 16 residues long. Trimming removed 4 bases from V and 0 bases from J, with 15 bases in between.